These T cell receptor beta chains were read from a single sample in a study of OX40 agonist ivuxolimab in advanced cancers. Produced via immunoSEQ multiplex PCR; TCRdb's table is partial and in-frame only. This table holds tens of thousands of clones, around 85% found once. Sequenced here: CD4+ or CD8+ T cells sorted from blood, sampled in a trial of the OX40 agonist ivuxolimab. Source of these receptors: an adult with an advanced solid tumor such as melanoma, head and neck, liver or kidney cancer. Each CDR3 is given with its conserved first and last residue.

J: TRBJ1-1
V: TRBV9
CDR3: CASSGQGTNTEAFF

J: TRBJ2-7
V: TRBV9
CDR3: CASSPRTGTTYEQYF

J: TRBJ1-4
V: TRBV5-1
CDR3: CASSSTGANNEKLFF

J: TRBJ2-7
V: TRBV19
CDR3: CASMGRRRQGVHEQYF

J: TRBJ1-5
V: TRBV9
CDR3: CASSVRSDSNQPQHF

J: TRBJ2-7
V: TRBV2
CDR3: CASSGAYEQYF

J: TRBJ1-2
V: TRBV5-4
CDR3: CASSLAGGQGGYTF

J: TRBJ1-5
V: TRBV19
CDR3: CASSRQLSQPQHF

J: TRBJ2-5
V: TRBV30
CDR3: CAWGASQETQYF

J: TRBJ2-3
V: TRBV5-1
CDR3: CASSLEGMGTDTQYF

J: TRBJ1-3
V: TRBV28
CDR3: CASSFFGRGAGNTIYF

J: TRBJ2-7
V: TRBV7-2
CDR3: CASSLTVAQGAYEQYF

J: TRBJ1-5
V: TRBV30
CDR3: CAWSTGGGQPQHF

J: TRBJ1-2
V: TRBV7-9
CDR3: CASSLVSYGYTF

J: TRBJ1-4
V: TRBV5-6
CDR3: CASSLDGQGKKLFF

J: TRBJ2-7
V: TRBV5-5
CDR3: CASSFGQGSAEQYF

J: TRBJ2-5
V: TRBV5-6
CDR3: CASSLEGLETQYF

J: TRBJ2-7
V: TRBV4-1
CDR3: CASSLSRTAIYEQYF

J: TRBJ1-1
V: TRBV28
CDR3: CASITAMNTEAFF

J: TRBJ2-3
V: TRBV19
CDR3: CATRDRGTDTQYF

J: TRBJ2-1
V: TRBV7-3
CDR3: CASSLQGRDEQFF

J: TRBJ1-6
V: TRBV28
CDR3: CASSSWTGNNSPLHF

J: TRBJ1-2
V: TRBV18
CDR3: CASSLDSQNYGYTF

J: TRBJ1-6
V: TRBV28
CDR3: CASRPGPKSSYNSPLHF

J: TRBJ2-3
V: TRBV4-3
CDR3: CASSQGGLHTDTQYF

J: TRBJ2-7
V: TRBV7-3
CDR3: CASSLTKEAAQYF

J: TRBJ1-3
V: TRBV9
CDR3: CASSVDLSSGNTIYF

J: TRBJ2-2
V: TRBV28
CDR3: CASRNDRVNTGELFF

J: TRBJ1-3
V: TRBV5-1
CDR3: CASSLFFTATGNTIYF

J: TRBJ2-7
V: TRBV7-8
CDR3: CASSLVGDSYEQYF

J: TRBJ1-1
V: TRBV6-1
CDR3: CATTYSGRTEAFF

J: TRBJ1-4
V: TRBV9
CDR3: CASSERGGTVNEKLFF

J: TRBJ1-3
V: TRBV30
CDR3: CAWNRDSGNTIYF

J: TRBJ1-2
V: TRBV29-1
CDR3: CSVTTGPYGYTF

J: TRBJ1-5
V: TRBV5-8
CDR3: CASSLTGWNQPQHF

J: TRBJ2-4
V: TRBV5-1
CDR3: CASKAATLNIQYF

J: TRBJ1-2
V: TRBV15
CDR3: CATSRDTGGAFSGYTF

J: TRBJ2-1
V: TRBV5-4
CDR3: CASSLDSDRAYNEQFF

J: TRBJ1-2
V: TRBV20-1
CDR3: CSASFPYGYTF

J: TRBJ2-7
V: TRBV28
CDR3: CASSYGPPYEQYF

J: TRBJ2-7
V: TRBV5-1
CDR3: CASRQPGQNYEQYF

J: TRBJ2-3
V: TRBV18
CDR3: CASSQGQGRDTDTQYF

J: TRBJ2-5
V: TRBV5-1
CDR3: CASSPLRRPLGEETQYF

J: TRBJ1-6
V: TRBV7-2
CDR3: CASSLSTGLGSPLHF

J: TRBJ1-5
V: TRBV18
CDR3: CASSPGQRQPQHF

J: TRBJ2-1
V: TRBV29-1
CDR3: CSVPHRYNEQFF

J: TRBJ2-2
V: TRBV20-1
CDR3: CSAGRTGELFF

J: TRBJ2-5
V: TRBV6-1
CDR3: CASGLASGGETQYF